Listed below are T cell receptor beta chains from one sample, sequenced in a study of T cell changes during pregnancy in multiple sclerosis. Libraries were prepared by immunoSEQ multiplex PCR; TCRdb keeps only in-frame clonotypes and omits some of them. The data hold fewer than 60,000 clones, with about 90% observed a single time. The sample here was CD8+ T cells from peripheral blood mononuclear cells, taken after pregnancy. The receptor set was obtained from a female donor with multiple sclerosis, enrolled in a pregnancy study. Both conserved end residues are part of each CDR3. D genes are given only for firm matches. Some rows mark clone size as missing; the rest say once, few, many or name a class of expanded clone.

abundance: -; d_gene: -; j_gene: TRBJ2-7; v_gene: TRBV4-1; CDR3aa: CASSQDPQAYEQYF; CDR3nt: TGCGCCAGCAGCCAAGATCCCCAGGCCTACGAGCAGTACTTC
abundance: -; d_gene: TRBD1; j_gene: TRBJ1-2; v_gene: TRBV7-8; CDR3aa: CASSLEPGGRGYTF; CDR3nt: TGTGCCAGCAGCTTAGAGCCAGGGGGCCGGGGCTACACCTTC
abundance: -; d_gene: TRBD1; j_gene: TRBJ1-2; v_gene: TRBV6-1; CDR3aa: CASSEAGTGYGYTF; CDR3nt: TGTGCCAGCAGTGAGGCGGGGACAGGGTATGGCTACACCTTC
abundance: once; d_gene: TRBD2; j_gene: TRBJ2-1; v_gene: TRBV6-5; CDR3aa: CASSYSGTSVINEQFF; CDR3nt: TGTGCCAGCAGTTATTCCGGGACTAGCGTAATCAATGAGCAGTTCTTC
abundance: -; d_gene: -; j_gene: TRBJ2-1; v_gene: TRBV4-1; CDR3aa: CASSQEGFRAGPGGEQFF; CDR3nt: TGCGCCAGCAGCCAAGAGGGTTTTAGGGCCGGACCCGGGGGTGAGCAGTTCTTC
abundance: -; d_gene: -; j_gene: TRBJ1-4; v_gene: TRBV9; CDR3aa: CASSPLGGATNEKLFF; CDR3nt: TGTGCCAGCAGCCCCCTCGGAGGGGCAACTAATGAAAAACTGTTTTTT
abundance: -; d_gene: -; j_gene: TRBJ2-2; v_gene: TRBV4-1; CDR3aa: CASSQDVGAGGELFF; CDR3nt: TGCGCCAGCAGCCAAGATGTAGGGGCCGGGGGGGAGCTGTTTTTT
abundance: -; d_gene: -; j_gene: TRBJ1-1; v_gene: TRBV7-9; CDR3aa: CASEPPDSYLAFF; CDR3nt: TGTGCCAGCGAACCACCGGACAGTTACCTCGCTTTCTTT
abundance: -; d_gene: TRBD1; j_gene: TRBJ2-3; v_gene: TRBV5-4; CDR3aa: CASSPKMGQLTDTQYF; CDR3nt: TGTGCCAGCAGCCCTAAAATGGGACAGCTCACAGATACGCAGTATTTT
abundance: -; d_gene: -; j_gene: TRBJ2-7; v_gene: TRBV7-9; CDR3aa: CASSLEETYEQYF; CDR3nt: TGTGCCAGCAGCTTAGAGGAGACCTACGAGCAGTACTTC
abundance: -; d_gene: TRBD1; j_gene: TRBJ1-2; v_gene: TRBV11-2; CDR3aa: CASSSPGGLNYGYTF; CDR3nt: TGTGCCAGCAGCTCCCCAGGGGGGCTAAACTATGGCTACACCTTC
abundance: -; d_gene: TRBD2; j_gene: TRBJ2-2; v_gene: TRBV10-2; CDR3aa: CASSSGTSGLTGELFF; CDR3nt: TGCGCCAGCAGCTCCGGGACTAGCGGCCTCACCGGGGAGCTGTTTTTT
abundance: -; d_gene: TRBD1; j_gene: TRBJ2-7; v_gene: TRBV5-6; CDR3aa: CASSFSTGLVEQYF; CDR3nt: TGTGCCAGCAGCTTCTCGACAGGGTTGGTTGAGCAGTACTTC
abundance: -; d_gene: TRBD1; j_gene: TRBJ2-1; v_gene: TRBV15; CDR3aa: CATSRHTGTGGNEQFF; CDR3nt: TGTGCCACCAGCAGACATACCGGGACAGGGGGGAATGAGCAGTTCTTC
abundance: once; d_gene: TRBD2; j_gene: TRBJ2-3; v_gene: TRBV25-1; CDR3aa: CASTASGGLSTDTQYF; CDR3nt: TGTGCCAGCACTGCTAGCGGGGGACTTAGCACAGATACGCAGTATTTT
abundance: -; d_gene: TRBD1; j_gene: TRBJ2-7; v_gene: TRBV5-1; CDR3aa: CASSLGTEAYEQYF; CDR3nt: TGCGCCAGCTCGTTAGGGACAGAGGCCTACGAGCAGTACTTC
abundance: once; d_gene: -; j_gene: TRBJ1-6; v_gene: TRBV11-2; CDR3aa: CASSLFPTGWDNSPLHF; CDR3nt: TGTGCCAGCAGCCTGTTCCCTACAGGGTGGGATAATTCACCCCTCCACTTT
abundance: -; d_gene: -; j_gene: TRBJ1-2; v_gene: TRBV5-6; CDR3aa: CASSFIQAPVSYGYTF; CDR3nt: TGTGCCAGCAGCTTCATACAGGCGCCGGTCTCCTATGGCTACACCTTC
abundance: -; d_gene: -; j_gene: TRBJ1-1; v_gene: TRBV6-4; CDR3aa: CASSVEEGNTEAFF; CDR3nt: TGTGCCAGCAGTGTAGAGGAAGGGAACACTGAAGCTTTCTTT
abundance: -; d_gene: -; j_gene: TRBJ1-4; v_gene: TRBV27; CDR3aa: CASSLVLPTVSNEKLFF; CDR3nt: TGTGCCAGCAGTTTGGTCCTACCGACAGTATCAAATGAAAAACTGTTTTTT
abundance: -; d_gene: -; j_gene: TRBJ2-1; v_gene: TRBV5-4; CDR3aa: CASSQQGREQFF; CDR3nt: TGTGCCAGCAGCCAACAGGGCCGTGAGCAGTTCTTC
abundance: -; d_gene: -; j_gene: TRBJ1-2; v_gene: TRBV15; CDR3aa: CATSSHLQDSREGYTF; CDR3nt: TGTGCCACCAGCTCGCACCTTCAGGACAGCCGTGAGGGCTACACCTTC
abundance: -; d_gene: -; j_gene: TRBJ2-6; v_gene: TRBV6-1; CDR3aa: CASSVPPTGTGANVLTF; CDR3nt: TGTGCCAGCAGTGTACCACCGACAGGTACCGGGGCCAACGTCCTGACTTTC
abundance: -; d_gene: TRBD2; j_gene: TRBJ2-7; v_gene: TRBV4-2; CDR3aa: CASSQDLTSGEPSYEQYF; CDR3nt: TGTGCCAGCAGCCAAGATCTAACTAGCGGGGAGCCCTCCTACGAGCAGTACTTC
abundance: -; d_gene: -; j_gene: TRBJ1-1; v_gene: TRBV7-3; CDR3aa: CASSSMPGAEAFF; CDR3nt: TGTGCCAGCAGCTCGATGCCAGGGGCTGAAGCTTTCTTT
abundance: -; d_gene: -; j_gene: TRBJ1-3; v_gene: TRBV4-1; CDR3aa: CASSQGPGDSGNTIYF; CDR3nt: TGCGCCAGCAGCCAAGGTCCAGGGGACTCTGGAAACACCATATATTTT
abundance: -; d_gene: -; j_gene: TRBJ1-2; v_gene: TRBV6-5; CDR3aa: CASSYSKPAGDGYTF; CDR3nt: TGTGCCAGCAGTTACTCGAAGCCGGCAGGGGATGGCTACACCTTC
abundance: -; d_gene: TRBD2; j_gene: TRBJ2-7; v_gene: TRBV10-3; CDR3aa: CAIAGTSHYEQYF; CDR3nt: TGTGCCATTGCCGGGACTAGTCACTACGAGCAGTACTTC
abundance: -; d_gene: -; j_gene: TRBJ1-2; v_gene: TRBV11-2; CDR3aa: CASSSRHGYTF; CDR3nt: TGTGCCAGCAGCTCGAGGCATGGCTACACCTTC
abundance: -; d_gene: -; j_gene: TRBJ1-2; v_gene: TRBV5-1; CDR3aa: CASSLIQGSGYTF; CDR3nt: TGCGCCAGCAGCTTGATCCAGGGGAGCGGCTACACCTTC
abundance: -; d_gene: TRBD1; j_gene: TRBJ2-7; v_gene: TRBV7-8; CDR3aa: CASSQGQPYEQYF; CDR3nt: TGTGCCAGCAGCCAGGGACAGCCTTACGAGCAGTACTTC
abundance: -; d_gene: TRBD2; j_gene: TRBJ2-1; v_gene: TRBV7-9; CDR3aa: CASSSQTSGGADEQFF; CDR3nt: TGTGCCAGCAGCTCGCAAACTAGCGGGGGGGCAGATGAGCAGTTCTTC
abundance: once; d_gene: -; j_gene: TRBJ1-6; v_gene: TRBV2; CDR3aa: CASSLLLPGYNSPLHF; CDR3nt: TGTGCCAGCAGCCTTCTCCTACCGGGGTATAATTCACCCCTCCACTTT
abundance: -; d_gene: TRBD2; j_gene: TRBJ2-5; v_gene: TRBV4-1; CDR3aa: CASSQDRPSGVVTQYF; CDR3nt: TGCGCCAGCAGCCAAGATCGTCCTAGCGGGGTCGTGACCCAGTACTTC
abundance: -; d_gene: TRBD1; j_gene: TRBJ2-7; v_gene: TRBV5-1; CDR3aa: CASSRTTGDYEQYF; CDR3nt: TGCGCCAGCAGCCGGACCACAGGGGACTACGAGCAGTACTTC
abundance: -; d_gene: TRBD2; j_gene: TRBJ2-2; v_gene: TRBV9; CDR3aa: CASSSRTSGEPNTGELFF; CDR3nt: TGTGCCAGCAGCTCTAGGACTAGCGGGGAACCGAACACCGGGGAGCTGTTTTTT
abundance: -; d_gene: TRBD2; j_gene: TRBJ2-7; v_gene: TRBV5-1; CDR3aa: CASSIGGGFYEQYF; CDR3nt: TGCGCCAGCAGTATTGGCGGGGGTTTTTACGAGCAGTACTTC
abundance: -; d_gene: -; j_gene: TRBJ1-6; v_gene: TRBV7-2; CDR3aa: CASSHAPGNYNSPLHF; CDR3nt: TGTGCCAGCAGCCATGCACCGGGAAACTATAATTCACCCCTCCACTTT
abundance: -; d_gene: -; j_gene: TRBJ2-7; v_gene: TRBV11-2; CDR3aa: CASSLSGGTYEQYF; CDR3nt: TGTGCCAGCAGCTTGAGCGGAGGAACCTACGAGCAGTACTTC
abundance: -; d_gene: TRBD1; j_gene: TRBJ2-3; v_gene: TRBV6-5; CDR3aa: CASSPGTVTDTQYF; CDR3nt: TGTGCCAGCAGCCCCGGGACAGTCACAGATACGCAGTATTTT
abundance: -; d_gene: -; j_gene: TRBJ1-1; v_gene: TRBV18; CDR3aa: CASSDAGGFTEAFF; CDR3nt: TGTGCCAGCTCAGACGCCGGGGGGTTCACTGAAGCTTTCTTT
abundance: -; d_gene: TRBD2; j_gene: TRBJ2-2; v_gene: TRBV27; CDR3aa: CASTGGTSTGELFF; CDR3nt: TGTGCCAGCACGGGAGGGACTAGCACCGGGGAGCTGTTTTTT
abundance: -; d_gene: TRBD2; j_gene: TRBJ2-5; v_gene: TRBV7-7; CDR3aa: CASSLVVAGLAGDRETQYF; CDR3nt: TGTGCTAGCAGCTTAGTTGTGGCGGGACTAGCGGGGGACCGTGAGACCCAGTACTTC
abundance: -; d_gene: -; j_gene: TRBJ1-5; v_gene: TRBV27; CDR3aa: CAAGYNQPQHF; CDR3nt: TGTGCCGCAGGGTACAATCAGCCCCAGCATTTT
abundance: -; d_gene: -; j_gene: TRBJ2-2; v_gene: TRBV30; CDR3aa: CAWSFVTGELFF; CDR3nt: TGTGCCTGGAGTTTCGTGACCGGGGAGCTGTTTTTT
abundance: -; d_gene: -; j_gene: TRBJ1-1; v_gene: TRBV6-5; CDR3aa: CASSYSTDTEAFF; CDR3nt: TGTGCCAGCAGTTACTCGACAGACACTGAAGCTTTCTTT
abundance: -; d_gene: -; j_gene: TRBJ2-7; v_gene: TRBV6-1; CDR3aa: CATGSENIAGYEQYF; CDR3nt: TGTGCCACCGGATCCGAAAACATCGCGGGCTACGAGCAGTACTTC
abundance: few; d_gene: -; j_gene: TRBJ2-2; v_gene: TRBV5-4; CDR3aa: CASSPRQQTSFLSNTGELFF; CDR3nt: TGTGCCAGCAGCCCAAGACAGCAGACCTCCTTTCTTTCGAACACCGGGGAGCTGTTTTTT
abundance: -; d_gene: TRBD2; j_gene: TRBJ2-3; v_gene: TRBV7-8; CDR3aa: CASSPPTSGTDTQYF; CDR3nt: TGTGCCAGCAGCCCTCCGACTAGCGGGACAGATACGCAGTATTTT
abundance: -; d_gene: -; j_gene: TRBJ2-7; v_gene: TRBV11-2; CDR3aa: CASSLRGQSYEQYF; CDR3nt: TGTGCCAGCAGCTTGAGAGGGCAGTCCTACGAGCAGTACTTC
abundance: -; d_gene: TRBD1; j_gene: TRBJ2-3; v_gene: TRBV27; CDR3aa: CASSITGVLTDTQYF; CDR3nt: TGTGCCAGCAGCATTACAGGGGTCCTCACAGATACGCAGTATTTT
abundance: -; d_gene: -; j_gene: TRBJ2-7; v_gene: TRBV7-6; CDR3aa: CASSRATAASYEQYF; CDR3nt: TGTGCCAGCAGCCGAGCGACAGCCGCCTCCTACGAGCAGTACTTC
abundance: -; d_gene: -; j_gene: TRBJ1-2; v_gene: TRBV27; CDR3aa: CASSPRGVNYGYTF; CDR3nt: TGTGCCAGCAGTCCACGGGGGGTTAACTATGGCTACACCTTC
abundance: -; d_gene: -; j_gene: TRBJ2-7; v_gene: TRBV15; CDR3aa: CATSIGGESNEQYF; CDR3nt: TGTGCCACCAGCATAGGAGGGGAGAGTAACGAGCAGTACTTC
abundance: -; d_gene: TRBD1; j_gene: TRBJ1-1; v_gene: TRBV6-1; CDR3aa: CASSIGQGHTEAFF; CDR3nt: TGTGCCAGCAGTATTGGACAGGGTCACACTGAAGCTTTCTTT
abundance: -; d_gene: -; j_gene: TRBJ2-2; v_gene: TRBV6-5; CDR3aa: CASSYSHGSGELFF; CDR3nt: TGTGCCAGCAGTTACTCGCACGGGTCCGGGGAGCTGTTTTTT
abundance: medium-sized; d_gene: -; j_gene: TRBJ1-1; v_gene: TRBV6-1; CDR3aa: CASSELQGAEAFF; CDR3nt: TGTGCCAGCAGTGAACTACAGGGCGCTGAAGCTTTCTTT
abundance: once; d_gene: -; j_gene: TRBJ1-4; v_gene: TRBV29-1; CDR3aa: CSVEAAGGRLFF; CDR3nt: TGCAGCGTTGAGGCTGCGGGAGGGCGGCTGTTTTTT
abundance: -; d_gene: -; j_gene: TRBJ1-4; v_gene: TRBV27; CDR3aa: CASSWTSGNEKLFF; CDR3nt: TGTGCCAGCAGTTGGACTTCGGGTAATGAAAAACTGTTTTTT
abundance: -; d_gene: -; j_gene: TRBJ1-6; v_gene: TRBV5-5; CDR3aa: CASSSALPLHF; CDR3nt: TGTGCCAGCAGCTCTGCGTTGCCCCTCCACTTT